Listed here are 20 T cell receptor beta chains from one sample, sequenced in a study of CD8 T cells in ankylosing spondylitis (dated by TCRdb to about 2017). Antigen specificity for these receptors is unknown. The full study reports these points: A TCR beta motif of fewer than 10 highly homologous amino acid variants appeared characteristic of blood from ankylosing spondylitis patients.

Library creation used 5' RACE. Sequencing instrument: Illumina HiSeq 2500. The public sequencing data were trimmed at Q25 with fastp and processed into clonotypes with MiXCR by TCRdb, which kept only in-frame beta chains. Entries are consolidated by CDR3 protein sequence, retaining the most common genes and DNA. The sample includes some 220,000 distinct CDR3 sequences, with around 7.9% observed a single time. The ten most abundant clones make up more than 13% of the sample. The material sequenced was blood, either unsorted or a sorted T cell fraction (not recorded which). The origin of the receptors is a male donor with ankylosing spondylitis.

This clonotype was picked up many times. This chain joins TRBV29-1 and TRBJ2-1; TRBD2 might be the D (7 bases). Germline V CDR1 and CDR2: SQVTM, ANQGSEA. Trimming pared 4 bases from V and 4 bases from J, leaving 14 bases between. CDR3 length equals 14 residues. The CDR3, as DNA: TGCAGCGTTGTAGGGGGGGACTCGTACAATGAGCAGTTCTTC. This encodes CSVVGGDSYNEQFF.

This clonotype was seen repeatedly, ten times or more. V gene TRBV3-1 combines with J gene TRBJ2-7; 9 nucleotides agree with TRBD2. Losses at the gene ends were 0 bases for V and 0 bases for J; bases not matched to a gene: 3. CDR3 length equals 16 residues. Germline CDR1 reads LGHDT; CDR2 reads YNNKEL (reference sequence). CDR3 coding DNA: TGTGCCAGCAGCCAAGAAACTAGCGGGCTCTCCTACGAGCAGTACTTC. It encodes CASSQETSGLSYEQYF.

V and J are TRBV20-1 and TRBJ1-5; a weak D match, TRBD1 (5 bases). Germline V gene sequence: CDR1 DFQATT, CDR2 SNEGSKA (reference sequence). This CDR3 is built from 16 residues. V lost 1 base to trimming and J lost 0 bases, with 13 bases between them. The CDR3 DNA is TGCAGTGCTAGAGGGGGGTTGGTACTTAGCAATCAGCCCCAGCATTTT. Translating it yields CSARGGLVLSNQPQHF.

V is TRBV20-1 and J is TRBJ2-5; D tentatively fits TRBD1 or TRBD2 (5 bases each). CDR1 and CDR2 (germline): DFQATT, SNEGSKA (reference sequence). The CDR3 is 17 residues long. V lost 0 bases and J lost 2, with 19 bases in between. CDR3 sequence: CSARDLTTGTGQETQYF. DNA of the CDR3: TGCAGTGCTAGAGATCTCACGACGGGAACAGGTCAAGAGACCCAGTACTTC.

In its sample, this clonotype was seen a few times. The chain recombines TRBV19 with TRBJ1-1, with TRBD1 matching 11 bases. After removal of 4 bases from V and 4 bases from J, the junction contained 5 bases not matched to a gene. The CDR3 is made up of 15 amino acids. Germline assignment: CDR1 LNHDA and CDR2 SQIVND (reference sequence). This CDR3 is CASSTGQGATTEAFF. The CDR3 coding sequence is TGTGCCAGTAGTACAGGACAGGGGGCTACCACTGAAGCTTTCTTT.

This clonotype was recorded at least ten times. V gene TRBV5-1 combines with J gene TRBJ1-1, with a tentative D call TRBD1 (6 bases). The germline CDR1 and CDR2 sequences are SGHRS and YFSETQ. This CDR3 spans 13 amino acids. V lost 3 bases, J lost 11 bases, and 17 bases lay in between. The CDR3: CASSSDSMSEAFF. As DNA, the CDR3 is TGCGCCAGCAGCTCGGACAGTATGAGCGAGGCTTTCTTT.

Note on this clonotype: This could be a read error, since a much larger clone is one nucleotide away. The chain combines TRBV27 with TRBJ2-3, with TRBD1 matching 10 bases. Looked up from germline, CDR1 is MNHEY and CDR2 is SMNVEV (reference sequence). The CDR3 is 15 amino acids. V gave up 7 bases and J gave up 14 bases; unmatched junction bases: 18. The CDR3 DNA sequence: TGTGCCAGCACCACAGTTGGGACAGGGGTCCCCGAAAGGTATTTT. The encoded protein is CASTTVGTGVPERYF.

This clonotype showed up just a few times. The chain links TRBV3-1 to TRBJ2-1; D unresolved. Trimming removed 2 bases at V and 8 bases at J, with 16 bases between. The V gene's germline CDR1 is LGHDT and CDR2 YNNKEL (reference sequence). The length of the CDR3 is 15 residues. The CDR3 nucleotides read TGTGCCAGCAGCCAAAGCCATGGGTGGAGTGATGAGCAGTTCTTC. Its protein product is CASSQSHGWSDEQFF.

This clonotype was found many times. V usage is TRBV7-2 and J usage is TRBJ2-3; no reliable D call. The CDR3 contains 12 residues. Germline V gives CDR1 SGHTA, CDR2 FQGNSA. The V gene lost 3 bases and the J gene lost 4 bases, with 5 bases spanning the gap. DNA of the CDR3: TGTGCCAGCAGCTTCTTAGCAGATACGCAGTATTTT. This translates into CASSFLADTQYF.

This clonotype was found a few times. J is TRBJ2-1 and V is TRBV4-2, with 10 bases identical to TRBD2. V trimming: 1 base; J trimming: 9 bases; junction bases outside the gene matches: 9. This CDR3 contains 16 residues. The germline V gene has CDR1 LGHNA and CDR2 YNFKEQ. CDR3 loop: CASSQGVRTSGSEQFF. The CDR3 DNA follows: TGTGCCAGCAGCCAAGGGGTTCGGACTAGCGGTAGTGAGCAGTTCTTC.

This clonotype showed up just a few times. The CDR3 is CASSQEWGAGEQYF. CDR3 DNA: TGCGCCAGCAGCCAAGAATGGGGGGCTGGGGAGCAGTACTTC. The chain recombines TRBV4-3 with TRBJ2-7, with D perhaps assigned TRBD1 or TRBD2 (6 bases each). The CDR3 consists of 14 residues. The germline gives CDR1 LGHNA, CDR2 YSLEER. With 0 bases removed from V and 7 bases from J, the gap between germline ends came to 13 bases.

The rearrangement joins TRBV5-1 to TRBJ1-1; TRBD1 agrees at 12 bases. The CDR3 contains 17 residues. Looked up from germline, CDR1 is SGHRS and CDR2 is YFSETQ. With 0 bases clipped from V and 4 bases from J, the junction kept 7 bases outside the gene matches. The CDR3 DNA reads as TGCGCCAGCAGCTTGGGGGGACAGGGGGCAATTGGCACTGAAGCTTTCTTT. The encoded protein is CASSLGGQGAIGTEAFF.

This clonotype was recorded many times. The rearrangement uses TRBV7-2 and TRBJ2-3, with TRBD1 identical over 10 bases. Germline trimming cut 5 bases from V and 4 bases from J; bases unmatched to any gene: 12. The CDR3 contains 17 residues. CDR1 and CDR2 (germline): SGHTA, FQGNSA. CDR3 nucleotide sequence: TGTGCCAGCAGCCCACTCCCCGGACAGGGGGATTCAGATACGCAGTATTTT. Amino acid sequence: CASSPLPGQGDSDTQYF.

Here the CDR3 reads CASSVLENEQFF. In DNA, the CDR3 is TGTGCCAGTAGTGTACTAGAAAATGAGCAGTTCTTC. The gene calls are TRBV19 and TRBJ2-1; D might be TRBD2 (5 bases). The CDR3 sequence is 12 residues long. Germline V gene sequence: CDR1 LNHDA, CDR2 SQIVND (reference sequence). V lost 5 bases, J lost 7 bases, and 9 bases lay in between.

In this sample, this clonotype turned up many times. This chain uses TRBV20-1 with TRBJ1-6, with 8 nucleotides matching TRBD1. Trimming removed 6 bases from V and 5 bases from J; junction bases left unmatched: 6. This CDR3 is built from 14 residues. Germline V gene data show CDR1 as DFQATT and CDR2 as SNEGSKA (reference sequence). CDR3 protein: CSAQDRADNSPLHF. Here the CDR3 DNA reads TGCAGTGCGCAGGACAGGGCCGATAATTCACCCCTCCACTTT.

This clonotype was detected many times. CDR3 nucleotides: TGTGCCAGCTCACCAAGGGACAGTCTTAACACTGAAGCTTTCTTT. Translated, it gives CASSPRDSLNTEAFF. The V and J genes are TRBV18 and TRBJ1-1; 7 bases are a match to TRBD1. This CDR3 has 15 residues. V trimming: 2 bases; J trimming: 2 bases; junction bases outside the gene matches: 5. Germline lookup yields CDR1 KGHSH and CDR2 LQKENI. The full variable domain, rest sourced from reference TRBV18 and TRBJ1-1, is NAGVMQNPRHLVRRRGQEARLRCSPMKGHSHVYWYRQLPEEGLKFMVYLQKENIIDESGMPKERFSAEFPKEGPSILRIQQVVRGDSAAYFCASSPRDSLNTEAFFGQGTRLTVV.

The gene calls are TRBV7-2 and TRBJ2-1, with D possibly being TRBD2 (6 bases). V lost 6 bases to trimming and J lost 6 bases, with 24 bases between them. Per the germline V gene, CDR1 is SGHTA and CDR2 is FQGNSA. The CDR3 is 17 residues long. The chain's CDR3 is CASRSPKSGGEVNEQFF. The CDR3 nucleotides are TGTGCCAGCAGGAGCCCTAAGAGCGGCGGGGAGGTCAATGAGCAGTTCTTC.

This clonotype has ten or more counts. The J gene is TRBJ2-3, the V gene TRBV4-1; D is possibly TRBD1 (5 bases). CDR3 size: 15 residues. The V and J ends lost 1 base and 4 bases respectively, with 12 bases between them. The germline CDR1 and CDR2 sequences are MGHRA and YSYEKL. CDR3 nucleotides: TGCGCCAGCAGCCAAGGGATGGGGCTCGCAGATACGCAGTATTTT. It codes for CASSQGMGLADTQYF.

This clonotype came up a few times. The chain couples TRBV7-6 to TRBJ2-3; 7 positions match TRBD1. This CDR3 region has 16 residues. Germline CDR1 reads SGHVS; CDR2 reads FNYEAQ. V was clipped by 0 bases and J by 1 base; unmatched bases: 4. CDR3 nucleotide sequence: TGTGCCAGCAGCTTAGCGGCGACAGGGCGCACAGATACGCAGTATTTT. Translating gives CASSLAATGRTDTQYF. The complete variable domain, with remaining parts taken from reference TRBV7-6 and TRBJ2-3, reads GAGVSQSPRYKVTKRGQDVALRCDPISGHVSLYWYRQALGQGPEFLTYFNYEAQQDKSGLPNDRFSAERPEGSISTLTIQRTEQRDSAMYRCASSLAATGRTDTQYFGPGTRLTVL.

This clonotype was counted ten times or more. The genes are TRBV5-1 and TRBJ2-7; the D is unclear. The CDR3 length is 18 residues. Trimming left V 1 base short and J 6 bases short, with 26 bases between. Germline V gives CDR1 SGHRS, CDR2 YFSETQ. The CDR3 nucleotides read TGCGCCAGCAGCTTGATCCTAGGTGGGCGGCACCCAGCCCGCGAGCAGTACTTC. It translates to CASSLILGGRHPAREQYF.